These 21 T cell receptor beta chains originate from one sample sequenced in a study of radiation and T cells in renal cell carcinoma. Regarding time point: blood 4 weeks post-SBRT, at nephrectomy. As for treatment: 15 Gy SBRT to primary tumor, nephrectomy 4 weeks later. Profiling relied on immunoSEQ multiplex PCR, and the TCRdb table lists in-frame clones only, not all of them. The top ten clones hold around 10% of a sample with 150,000 or so clones, around 89% of them seen once. This specimen consisted of blood, obtained from a patient whose treatment included radiotherapy and nephrectomy. The source is a woman between 45 and 60 years old with renal cell carcinoma.

The chain uses TRBV29-1 and TRBJ1-3; D gene uncertain. The CDR3 sequence is 12 residues long. Germline V gene data show CDR1 as SQVTM and CDR2 as ANQGSEA. Trimming removed 0 bases at V and 3 bases at J, with 3 bases between. CDR3 DNA sequence: TGCAGCGTTGAAGATCTTGGAAACACCATATATTTT. Its translation is CSVEDLGNTIYF. Looking up the rest from reference TRBV29-1 and TRBJ1-3 gives the full variable domain: SAVISQKPSRDICQRGTSLTIQCQVDSQVTMMFWYRQQPGQSLTLIATANQGSEATYESGFVIDKFPISRPNLTFSTLTVSNMSPEDSSIYLCSVEDLGNTIYFGEGSWLTVV.

Worth noting for this clone: A read error may account for a junction end that differs from germline. The gene calls are TRBV6-1 and TRBJ2-5, with TRBD2 identical over 11 bases. The CDR3 sequence is 15 residues long. The V gene's germline CDR1 is MNHNS and CDR2 SASEGT. The CDR3 DNA reads TGTGCCAGCAGTGATATAGCGGGGGGGCAAGGGACCCAGTACTTC. Protein: CASSDIAGGQGTQYF.

This sequence joins TRBV15 and TRBJ1-3, with TRBD1 as a possible D gene (6 bases). The CDR3 runs 16 residues. Germline CDR1 is LNHNV and CDR2 is YYDKDF (reference sequence). The V end was cut by 0 bases, the J end by 0 bases, with 9 bases between. The DNA of the CDR3 is TGTGCCACCAGCAGAGATGGACAGACCTCTGGAAACACCATATATTTT. Translation gives CATSRDGQTSGNTIYF.

The gene calls are TRBV5-6 and TRBJ2-7; 10 bases map to TRBD1. Losses at the gene ends were 4 bases for V and 7 bases for J; bases not matched to a gene: 8. The germline V gene encodes CDR1 SGHDT and CDR2 YYEEEE. The CDR3 has 14 residues. In DNA, the CDR3 is TGTGCCAGCAGCCTGGTGGACAGGGGGTTAGAGCAGTACTTC. It encodes CASSLVDRGLEQYF.

The V and J genes are TRBV2 and TRBJ1-2; TRBD1 aligns across 7 bases. This CDR3 spans 13 amino acids. V lost 7 bases to trimming and J lost 2 bases; unmatched junction nucleotides: 4. In germline, CDR1 is SNHLY, CDR2 FYNNEI. CDR3 DNA sequence: TGTGCCAGCAATCCGACAGGGAACTATGGCTACACCTTC. Protein product: CASNPTGNYGYTF.

The chain joins TRBV5-5 to TRBJ1-1; D not certain. V was pared by 0 bases and J by 0 bases, with 6 bases between. Germline V CDR1 and CDR2: SGHKS, YYEKEE (reference sequence). The CDR3 spans 14 residues. CDR3 in amino acids: CASSLGVMNTEAFF. DNA of the CDR3: TGTGCCAGCAGCTTGGGGGTTATGAACACTGAAGCTTTCTTT.

This chain connects TRBV5-1 to TRBJ2-6; tentatively, D is TRBD1 or TRBD2 (6 bases each). Germline V gene sequence: CDR1 SGHRS, CDR2 YFSETQ. V was clipped by 0 bases and J by 1 base, with 11 bases between them. This CDR3 has 17 residues. Written as DNA, the CDR3 is TGCGCCAGCAGCTTGGTAGGGGGAGGATCTGGGGCCAACGTCCTGACTTTC. It specifies CASSLVGGGSGANVLTF.

CDR3: CASSLEGTAYNEQFF. CDR3 nucleotides: TGTGCCAGCAGCTTAGAAGGGACAGCGTACAATGAGCAGTTCTTC. The chain joins TRBV7-8 to TRBJ2-1, with TRBD1 matching 7 bases. Losses at the gene ends were 1 base for V and 4 bases for J; bases not matched to a gene: 4. The CDR3 is 15 amino acids. The germline gives CDR1 SGHVS, CDR2 FQNEAQ.

The rearrangement uses TRBV9 and TRBJ1-1; maybe TRBD1 (6 bases). The V and J ends lost 3 bases and 1 base respectively, with 16 bases between them. In germline, CDR1 is SGDLS, CDR2 YYNGEE. This CDR3 spans 16 amino acids. CDR3 residues: CASSAINRVPNTEAFF. The DNA of the CDR3 is TGTGCCAGCAGCGCCATTAACAGGGTACCGAACACTGAAGCTTTCTTT. Complete variable domain (other parts from reference TRBV9 and TRBJ1-1): DSGVTQTPKHLITATGQRVTLRCSPRSGDLSVYWYQQSLDQGLQFLIQYYNGEERAKGNILERFSAQQFPDLHSELNLSSLELGDSALYFCASSAINRVPNTEAFFGQGTRLTVV.

V is TRBV18 and J is TRBJ1-1; 8 bases align to TRBD1. V gave up 3 bases and J gave up 4 bases; unmatched junction bases: 4. CDR3 length equals 14 residues. CDR1 is KGHSH, CDR2 LQKENI, per germline. Written as DNA, the CDR3 is TGTGCCAGCTCACCCGTTGACAGGGGCACTGAAGCTTTCTTT. This sequence encodes CASSPVDRGTEAFF.

This chain connects TRBV19 to TRBJ2-2, with a weak D call TRBD2 (7 bases). V shed 5 bases and J shed 4 bases, with 23 bases lying between them. The CDR3 is 18 residues long. Germline-derived CDR1 and CDR2 are LNHDA and SQIVND (reference sequence). In nucleotides, the CDR3 is TGTGCCAGTAGTTCCGGTGGGCGGGGGCCCTCGGGCACCGGGGAGCTGTTTTTT. This codes for CASSSGGRGPSGTGELFF.

The genes are TRBV5-5 and TRBJ1-1; 7 bases are shared with TRBD1. CDR1 is SGHKS, CDR2 YYEKEE, per germline (reference sequence). Unmatched junction bases numbered 9, after V lost 0 bases and J lost 1 base. CDR3 size: 17 residues. The CDR3 DNA reads TGTGCCAGCAGCTTGGAGGCAGGGGGTAGTGGGAACACTGAAGCTTTCTTT. Amino acid sequence: CASSLEAGGSGNTEAFF.

The chain carries TRBV6-5 and TRBJ1-1; D is undetermined. The CDR3 length is 13 residues. V shed 7 bases and J shed 0 bases, with 9 bases lying between them. Germline V gene data show CDR1 as MNHEY and CDR2 as SVGAGI. In nucleotides, the CDR3 is TGTGCCAGCAACCGCGAGATGAACACTGAAGCTTTCTTT. Translation gives CASNREMNTEAFF.

This sequence joins TRBV7-9 and TRBJ1-3; D is ambiguous. Germline CDR1 reads SEHNR; CDR2 reads FQNEAQ (reference sequence). The CDR3 is made up of 15 amino acids. Trimming cost V 5 bases and J 6 bases, with 17 bases left between them. The CDR3 DNA sequence: TGTGCCAGCAGCATTGTCGGGGTCGCACTAAACACCATATATTTT. The encoded protein is CASSIVGVALNTIYF.

The chain recombines TRBV2 with TRBJ1-1; weak D call: TRBD1 (5 bases). The CDR3 covers 14 residues. Trimming pared 7 bases from V and 3 bases from J, leaving 15 bases between. CDR1 is SNHLY and CDR2 is FYNNEI in the germline V gene. The CDR3 coding sequence is TGTGCCAGCAATTCAGGGACCTTGGACACTGAAGCTTTCTTT. Translation gives CASNSGTLDTEAFF.

Concerning this clone itself: One end of the junction does not line up with germline, which may come from a read error. The rearrangement links TRBV7-7 to TRBJ2-1, with 9 bases lining up with TRBD1. Per germline, CDR1 SSHAT and CDR2 FNYEAQ (reference sequence). The CDR3 spans 14 residues. The CDR3 loop is CASSLGQGYDEQFF. CDR3 nucleotide sequence: TGTGCTAGCAGCCTGGGACAGGGTTACGATGAGCAGTTCTTC.

J is TRBJ2-2 and V is TRBV7-8; 8 positions agree with TRBD1. The CDR3 covers 14 residues. Germline V gene sequence: CDR1 SGHVS, CDR2 FQNEAQ. V gave up 3 bases and J gave up 4 bases; unmatched junction bases: 1. CDR3 sequence: CASSFGQGTGELFF. In DNA form, the CDR3 reads TGTGCCAGCAGCTTCGGACAGGGCACCGGGGAGCTGTTTTTT. Looking up the rest from reference TRBV7-8 and TRBJ2-2 gives the full variable domain: GAGVSQSPRYKVAKRGQDVALRCDPISGHVSLFWYQQALGQGPEFLTYFQNEAQLDKSGLPSDRFFAERPEGSVSTLKIQRTQQEDSAVYLCASSFGQGTGELFFGEGSRLTVL.

The chain recombines TRBV11-2 with TRBJ1-6; TRBD1 is a possible D gene (6 bases). The CDR3 consists of 15 residues. The germline CDR1 and CDR2 sequences are SGHAT and FQNNGV. Trimming took off 5 bases at V and 7 bases at J, with 15 bases between the two ends. The DNA of the CDR3 is TGTGCCAGCAGCGTCGGGGGGCGAGGAAATTCACCCCTCCACTTT. Translated, it gives CASSVGGRGNSPLHF.

The chain links TRBV9 to TRBJ1-1; 7 bases fit TRBD1. There are 13 residues in the CDR3. V trimming: 3 bases; J trimming: 10 bases; junction bases outside the gene matches: 9. Germline CDR1 SGDLS, CDR2 YYNGEE. Written as DNA, the CDR3 is TGTGCCAGCAGCGGTTCACAGGGGTTGGCAGCTTTCTTT. This translates into CASSGSQGLAAFF.

V is TRBV5-4 and J is TRBJ1-3; TRBD1 agrees at 8 bases. Trimming at V came to 2 bases and at J to 4 bases, leaving 5 bases not matched to a gene. The CDR3 is 15 amino acids. Per the germline V gene, CDR1 is SGHNT and CDR2 is YYREEE (reference sequence). In DNA, the CDR3 is TGTGCCAGCAGCTTCCAGGGGGCGTTCGGAAACACCATATATTTT. Residues: CASSFQGAFGNTIYF.

This sequence joins TRBV2 and TRBJ2-7; TRBD2 agrees at 8 bases. CDR1 SNHLY and CDR2 FYNNEI come from the germline V gene. V was clipped by 3 bases and J by 2 bases; unmatched bases: 3. This CDR3 region has 14 residues. The CDR3 here is CASSDYGGAYEQYF. In nucleotides, the CDR3 is TGTGCCAGCAGTGATTACGGGGGGGCCTACGAGCAGTACTTC. Combining the CDR3 with reference TRBV2 and TRBJ2-7 gives the whole variable domain EPEVTQTPSHQVTQMGQEVILRCVPISNHLYFYWYRQILGQKVEFLVSFYNNEISEKSEIFDDQFSVERPDGSNFTLKIRSTKLEDSAMYFCASSDYGGAYEQYFGPGTRLTVT.